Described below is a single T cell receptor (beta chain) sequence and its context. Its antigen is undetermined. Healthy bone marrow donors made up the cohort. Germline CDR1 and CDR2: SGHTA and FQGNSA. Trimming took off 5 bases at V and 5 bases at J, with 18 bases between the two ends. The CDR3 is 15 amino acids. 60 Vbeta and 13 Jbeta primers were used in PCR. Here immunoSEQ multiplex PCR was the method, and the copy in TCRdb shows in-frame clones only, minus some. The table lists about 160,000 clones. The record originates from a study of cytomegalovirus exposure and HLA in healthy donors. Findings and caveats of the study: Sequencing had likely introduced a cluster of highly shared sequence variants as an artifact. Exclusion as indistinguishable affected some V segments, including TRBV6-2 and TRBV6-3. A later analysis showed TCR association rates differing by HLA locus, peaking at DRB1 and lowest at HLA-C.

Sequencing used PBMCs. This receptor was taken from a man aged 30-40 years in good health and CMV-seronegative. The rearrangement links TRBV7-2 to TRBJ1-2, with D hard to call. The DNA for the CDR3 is TGTGCCAGCAGCAATTGGGCCGATTCCAATTATGGCTACACCTTC. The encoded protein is CASSNWADSNYGYTF.